One T cell receptor (beta chain) is described in this entry. Germline V CDR1 and CDR2: SGDLS, YYNGEE. Trimming cost V 0 bases and J 7 bases, with 17 bases left between them. This CDR3 contains 17 residues. Here immunoSEQ multiplex PCR was the method, and the copy in TCRdb shows in-frame clones only, minus some. This sample yields some 130,000 clones, of which about 92% are seen a single time; under 2% belongs to the top ten. These data belong to a study of control samples from healthy donors and cancer patients. Sequencing was performed on PBMCs. This chain connects TRBV9 to TRBJ1-6, with unresolved D. The sequence derives from a man aged 50-60 years with head and neck cancer. CDR3 coding DNA: TGTGCCAGCAGCGTAGTGGGTAATCGAGGGAGGAATTCACCCCTCCACTTT. Its protein is CASSVVGNRGRNSPLHF.